These T cell receptor beta chains were read from a single sample in a study of T cell responses to AZD1222 COVID-19 vaccine. Assay: immunoSEQ multiplex PCR; the TCRdb copy retains only in-frame clones and omits some. The table records about 150,000 clones, about 89% of them present only once. Here the sequenced sample was peripheral blood, taken 28 days after the second AZD1222 dose. The origin of the receptors is an adult who received the AZD1222 COVID-19 vaccine. The CDR3 runs from the conserved cysteine through the conserved F or W. The D gene is left open where the match is weak. Clone size appears in some rows only: once, few, many, or a class for an expanded clone.

TRBD2	TRBJ2-2	TRBV11-2	.	CASSLFAGDTGELFF	TGTGCCAGCAGCTTATTTGCGGGGGACACCGGGGAGCTGTTTTTT
.	TRBJ2-7	TRBV4-3	.	CASSLGRASYEQYF	TGCGCCAGCAGCCTCGGGAGAGCCTCCTACGAGCAGTACTTC
TRBD1	TRBJ2-1	TRBV6-6	.	CASSYSVGQDNEQFF	TGTGCCAGCAGTTACTCGGTGGGACAGGACAATGAGCAGTTCTTC
.	TRBJ1-2	TRBV6-2/TRBV6-3	.	CASSGGTGGSFYGYTF	TGTGCCAGCAGCGGCGGGACTGGGGGCAGCTTCTATGGCTACACCTTC
.	TRBJ2-3	TRBV29-1	.	CSVGVGTTDTQYF	TGCAGCGTTGGGGTAGGGACCACAGATACGCAGTATTTT
TRBD2	TRBJ2-7	TRBV9	.	CASSVAGGASGQQYF	TGTGCCAGCAGCGTAGCGGGAGGGGCTAGCGGGCAGCAGTACTTC
.	TRBJ1-3	TRBV7-6	.	CASSSLGPGYF	TGTGCCAGCAGCTCCTTGGGGCCAGGGTATTTT
.	TRBJ1-4	TRBV19	.	CAAGGGTNEKLFF	TGTGCCGCGGGGGGGGGAACTAATGAAAAACTGTTTTTT
TRBD1	TRBJ1-6	TRBV4-3	.	CASSQDRDRERNSPLHF	TGCGCCAGCAGCCAAGATAGGGACAGGGAGCGCAATTCACCCCTCCACTTT
TRBD1	TRBJ1-5	TRBV30	.	CAWSLQGVQPQHF	TGTGCCTGGAGTTTACAGGGGGTGCAGCCCCAGCATTTT
TRBD1	TRBJ1-6	TRBV5-1	.	CASSLATGAGSPLHF	TGCGCCAGCAGCTTGGCGACAGGGGCAGGTTCACCCCTCCACTTT
.	TRBJ2-1	TRBV4-2	few	CASSHLGGEQFF	TGTGCCAGCAGCCACCTGGGGGGTGAGCAGTTCTTC
.	TRBJ1-2	TRBV29-1	.	CSVEFGAGGYTF	TGCAGCGTTGAATTCGGGGCGGGGGGCTACACCTTC
.	TRBJ2-7	TRBV6-6	.	CASSTPGPTKAYEQYF	TGTGCCAGCAGTACCCCGGGGCCGACTAAGGCCTACGAGCAGTACTTC
.	TRBJ1-5	TRBV27	.	CASSLGGATDQPQHF	TGTGCCAGCAGTTTAGGGGGGGCCACGGATCAGCCCCAGCATTTT
.	TRBJ1-4	TRBV12-3/TRBV12-4	.	CATSPQGGEKLFF	TGTGCCACCTCTCCGCAGGGAGGAGAAAAACTGTTTTTT
TRBD1	TRBJ2-6	TRBV29-1	.	CSVPGQGGLGANVLTF	TGCAGCGTTCCGGGACAGGGTGGGTTAGGGGCCAACGTCCTGACTTTC
.	TRBJ1-2	TRBV3-1/TRBV3-2	few	CASSQLVGTGYGYTF	TGTGCCAGCAGCCAACTTGTAGGGACGGGCTATGGCTACACCTTC
.	TRBJ2-7	TRBV29-1	.	CSVVMSGTLSTSFSYEQYF	TGCAGCGTTGTAATGTCGGGCACTCTTTCGACCTCATTCTCCTACGAGCAGTACTTC
.	TRBJ2-1	TRBV6-5	.	CASSPDRRNEQFF	TGTGCCAGCAGCCCCGACAGACGCAATGAGCAGTTCTTC
.	TRBJ1-1	TRBV25-1	.	CASSEYTGRGTEAFF	TGTGCCAGCAGTGAATACACAGGACGGGGCACTGAAGCTTTCTTT
TRBD1	TRBJ1-3	TRBV7-9	.	CASSWGQPSGNTIYF	TGTGCCAGCAGCTGGGGACAGCCCTCTGGAAACACCATATATTTT
.	TRBJ1-1	TRBV15	.	CATREGVNVETRNTEAFF	TGTGCCACCAGGGAAGGGGTCAACGTGGAAACAAGGAACACTGAAGCTTTCTTT
TRBD2	TRBJ2-1	TRBV5-6	.	CASSLGTSGSTYNEQFF	TGTGCCAGCAGCTTGGGGACTAGCGGAAGTACCTACAATGAGCAGTTCTTC
.	TRBJ2-7	TRBV6-4	.	CASSTLGGRSEQYF	TGTGCCAGCAGTACCCTCGGGGGCCGGTCCGAGCAGTACTTC
.	TRBJ1-5	TRBV4-1	.	CASSQEGGYRASNQPQHF	TGCGCCAGCAGCCAAGAGGGGGGATACAGGGCTAGCAATCAGCCCCAGCATTTT
.	TRBJ1-3	TRBV7-6	.	CASSLVGVSSGNTIYF	TGTGCCAGCAGCTTAGTAGGGGTGTCATCTGGAAACACCATATATTTT
.	TRBJ2-3	TRBV5-8	.	CASSLAGNIQTRPRTDTQYF	TGTGCCAGCAGCTTGGCAGGAAACATTCAAACCCGCCCCCGCACAGATACGCAGTATTTT
TRBD1	TRBJ2-5	TRBV19	once	CASSRIAGTGQETQYF	TGTGCCAGTAGTAGGATCGCCGGGACAGGTCAAGAGACCCAGTACTTC
.	TRBJ1-1	TRBV15	.	CATSKPIGTHNTEAFF	TGTGCCACCAGCAAACCCATCGGCACCCACAACACTGAAGCTTTCTTT
.	TRBJ1-2	TRBV9	.	CASSAYPGTEDTF	TGTGCCAGCAGCGCCTATCCGGGGACCGAGGACACCTTC
.	TRBJ1-5	TRBV2	once	CASRELLGNQPQHF	TGTGCCAGCAGGGAGTTATTGGGCAATCAGCCCCAGCATTTT
.	TRBJ2-5	TRBV12-3/TRBV12-4	.	CASSLLAIETQYF	TGTGCCAGCAGTTTACTAGCCATCGAGACCCAGTACTTC
TRBD2	TRBJ2-1	TRBV6-5	.	CASTGLAGPPDEQFF	TGTGCCAGCACCGGACTAGCGGGGCCCCCCGATGAGCAGTTCTTC
.	TRBJ1-4	TRBV4-1	.	CASSLSLAEKLFF	TGCGCCAGCAGCCTTTCCCTTGCAGAAAAACTGTTTTTT
TRBD1	TRBJ1-2	TRBV5-1	.	CASSLATGANYGYTF	TGCGCCAGCAGCTTGGCGACAGGGGCCAACTATGGCTACACCTTC
.	TRBJ1-4	TRBV25-1	.	CASSAQGYISLFF	TGTGCCAGCAGTGCCCAGGGCTATATCTCTCTGTTTTTT
.	TRBJ2-3	TRBV5-4	.	CASSFKIAITDTQYF	TGTGCCAGCAGCTTTAAAATAGCGATCACAGATACGCAGTATTTT